The clone carrying this T cell receptor (beta chain) came up a few times. The antigen remains undetermined. Caucasian individuals from Russia who were healthy and aged 6 to 90 acted as donors. The V gene's germline CDR1 is SNHLY and CDR2 FYNNEI. The CDR3 loop spans 13 amino acids. Trimming cost V 8 bases and J 4 bases, with 11 bases left between them. The data stem from a study of blood T cells in healthy people across ages. General study findings and limits: The percentage of naive T cells correlated strongly with TCR beta diversity.

A second about 7 to 12 cycle PCR used barcoded and J-beta primers. Sequencing recovered at least 3 million CDR3-containing paired-end reads from each sample. TCRdb analysed the 5' RACE reads with MiXCR anew, one entry per CDR3 protein. The sample has about a million distinct CDR3 sequences, 35% to 40% seen once. This chain joins TRBV2 and TRBJ1-4; no clear D. This clonotype was obtained from a man aged 18 to 35 in good health. Sequencing was carried out using blood. The CDR3: CASRTLFNEKLFF. The CDR3 bases are TGTGCCAGCCGAACCCTCTTTAATGAAAAACTGTTTTTT. The variable domain in full, with the rest retrieved from reference TRBV2 and TRBJ1-4, is EPEVTQTPSHQVTQMGQEVILRCVPISNHLYFYWYRQILGQKVEFLVSFYNNEISEKSEIFDDQFSVERPDGSNFTLKIRSTKLEDSAMYFCASRTLFNEKLFFGSGTQLSVL.